These 17 T cell receptor beta chains were all obtained from the same sample, sequenced in a study of beta chain features in type 1 diabetes. No antigens are known for them. As every portion of the isolated RNA was reverse transcribed, the sequencing read expressed TCRB transcripts. The data were produced by immunoSEQ multiplex PCR, yet TCRdb's version contains in-frame clones alone and is incomplete. The repertoire consists of about 650,000 clones, with approximately 13% occurring once and the leading ten covering roughly 0.12%. Findings of the study overall: Type 1 diabetes patients showed a moderate but significant shortening of TCRB CDR3s in all four CD4+ subsets.

Sequenced material: naive CD4+ T cells from blood. These receptors came from a man in his thirties or forties with type 1 diabetes.

This chain uses TRBV7-2 with TRBJ1-5, with D unclear. The CDR3 loop spans 12 amino acids. With 6 bases removed from V and 5 bases from J, the gap between germline ends came to 8 bases. Germline lookup yields CDR1 SGHTA and CDR2 FQGNSA. The CDR3 loop reads CASSYRDQPQHF. CDR3 sequence (DNA): TGTGCCAGCAGTTACCGAGATCAGCCCCAGCATTTT.

This chain uses TRBV4-3 with TRBJ1-1, with 9 bases lining up with TRBD1. The CDR3 loop spans 15 amino acids. With 4 bases clipped from V and 4 bases from J, the junction kept 7 bases outside the gene matches. Germline CDR1 LGHNA, CDR2 YSLEER. The CDR3 spells CASSRIRDRATEAFF. The CDR3 DNA reads as TGCGCCAGCAGCCGAATCCGGGACAGGGCCACTGAAGCTTTCTTT.

This CDR3 reads CASSSSTVADTQYF. The CDR3 nucleotides are TGCGCCAGCAGCTCTTCGACTGTTGCAGATACGCAGTATTTT. The chain is built from TRBV5-1 and TRBJ2-3; no clear D gene. The CDR3 runs 14 residues. V dropped 3 bases and J dropped 4 bases, with 12 bases sitting between them. Germline CDR1 is SGHRS and CDR2 is YFSETQ.

This clone has a handful of counts. The chain is built from TRBV29-1 and TRBJ1-3; D is unclear. The V and J ends lost 0 bases and 0 bases respectively, with 9 bases between them. Germline V CDR1 and CDR2: SQVTM, ANQGSEA. The CDR3 runs 15 residues. The CDR3, as DNA: TGCAGCGTTGAAGATTGGAGAAACTCTGGAAACACCATATATTTT. It is translated as CSVEDWRNSGNTIYF.

The chain links TRBV4-1 to TRBJ2-3; D gene uncertain. From germline, CDR1 is MGHRA and CDR2 YSYEKL. This CDR3 comprises 13 residues. Trimming shortened V by 4 bases and J by 1 base, and 6 bases separated the two germline ends. CDR3 sequence (DNA): TGCGCCAGCAGCCGAATAGGCACAGATACGCAGTATTTT. It is translated as CASSRIGTDTQYF.

Comments on this clone: At one boundary the junction diverges from the germline segment, which might be a read error. This chain's CDR3 is CASSEAAGRWTDF. The CDR3 DNA sequence: TGTGCCAGCAGTGAGGCTGCGGGGCGGTGGACAGACTTC. This sequence joins TRBV2 and TRBJ2-5, with D perhaps assigned TRBD1 or TRBD2 (6 bases each). The CDR3 is 13 amino acids. Germline CDR1 SNHLY, CDR2 FYNNEI. The full variable domain, its missing parts supplied by reference TRBV2 and TRBJ2-5, is EPEVTQTPSHQVTQMGQEVILRCVPISNHLYFYWYRQILGQKVEFLVSFYNNEISEKSEIFDDQFSVERPDGSNFTLKIRSTKLEDSAMYFCASSEAAGRWTDFGPGTRLLVL.

This clone was detected a few times. The chain couples TRBV18 to TRBJ2-5; possibly TRBD1 or TRBD2 for D (5 bases each). Germline lookup yields CDR1 KGHSH and CDR2 LQKENI. V was pared by 6 bases and J by 2 bases, with 16 bases between. The CDR3 is made up of 15 amino acids. CDR3 loop: CASSTGASQQETQYF. In DNA form, the CDR3 reads TGTGCCAGCTCGACCGGGGCCTCCCAACAAGAGACCCAGTACTTC.

There are a few counts of this clone. The V and J genes are TRBV13 and TRBJ1-5; possibly TRBD1 for D (6 bases). Germline V lookup: CDR1 PRHDT, CDR2 FYEKMQ (reference sequence). V lost 6 bases and J 6 bases, leaving 21 bases between the germline ends. CDR3 length: 16 amino acids. The CDR3 protein is CASSNRRTADGQPQHF. Here the CDR3 DNA reads TGTGCCAGCAGTAATAGACGGACAGCCGACGGTCAGCCCCAGCATTTT.

The chain couples TRBV29-1 to TRBJ2-3, with D possibly matching TRBD2 (6 bases). Deletions cut 1 base from V and 5 bases from J, with 13 bases between. The germline CDR1 and CDR2 sequences are SQVTM and ANQGSEA. The CDR3 consists of 14 residues. The CDR3 bases are TGCAGCGTTGAAGCCTCCGTGGAGGGAGATACGCAGTATTTT. It specifies CSVEASVEGDTQYF.

This chain uses TRBV5-6 with TRBJ2-5, with D possibly being TRBD1 or TRBD2 (6 bases each). Trimming stripped 6 bases from V and 6 bases from J, with 21 bases between. This CDR3 has 15 amino acids. Looked up from germline, CDR1 is SGHDT and CDR2 is YYEEEE. CDR3 coding DNA: TGTGCCAGCACCCTGTGGAGGGCAGGGGTAAAGACCCAGTACTTC. Translated: CASTLWRAGVKTQYF.

This clone was found a few times. The gene calls are TRBV9 and TRBJ2-5; TRBD1 is a possible D gene (5 bases). CDR3 length: 15 residues. CDR1 and CDR2 (germline): SGDLS, YYNGEE. V lost 0 bases, J lost 4 bases, and 13 bases lay in between. CDR3 nucleotide sequence: TGTGCCAGCAGCGTAGATACCAGGGTGAGAGAGACCCAGTACTTC. Translation gives CASSVDTRVRETQYF.

This clone has a handful of counts. CDR3 coding DNA: TGTGCCAGCAGCCAGGACATGAACACTGAAGCTTTCTTT. Amino acids: CASSQDMNTEAFF. The rearrangement links TRBV7-6 to TRBJ1-1, with D perhaps matching TRBD1 (5 bases). Germline values: CDR1 SGHVS, CDR2 FNYEAQ. Trimming shortened V by 5 bases and J by 0 bases, and 7 bases separated the two germline ends. This CDR3 has 13 amino acids.

This chain joins TRBV10-3 and TRBJ2-3, with 7 bases matching TRBD2. The CDR3 covers 14 residues. With V trimmed by 0 bases and J by 5 bases, 2 bases remained unmatched. CDR1 is ENHRY and CDR2 is SYGVKD in the germline V gene. The DNA for the CDR3 is TGTGCCATCAGTGAGTCAGGGAGGGAAGATACGCAGTATTTT. Translating it yields CAISESGREDTQYF.

The CDR3 spells CASSVAGGENSPLHF. CDR3 coding DNA: TGTGCCAGCAGCGTGGCCGGGGGGGAAAATTCACCCCTCCACTTT. The chain uses TRBV9 and TRBJ1-6, with D tentatively TRBD1 (5 bases). Germline V gene data show CDR1 as SGDLS and CDR2 as YYNGEE. This CDR3 is 15 amino acids long. V was pared by 2 bases and J by 7 bases, with 13 bases between.

A few counts support this clone. The rearrangement joins TRBV7-9 to TRBJ2-7; 7 positions match TRBD1. Germline assignment: CDR1 SEHNR and CDR2 FQNEAQ (reference sequence). Unmatched junction bases numbered 7, after V lost 5 bases and J lost 0 bases. This CDR3 comprises 15 residues. The CDR3 sequence: CASSPHRDSSYEQYF. The CDR3 bases are TGTGCCAGCAGCCCCCATCGGGACAGCTCCTACGAGCAGTACTTC.

The chain is built from TRBV11-2 and TRBJ2-5; perhaps D is TRBD1 or TRBD2 (7 bases each). The CDR3 spans 18 residues. Trimming pared 5 bases from V and 2 bases from J, leaving 24 bases between. Germline loops: CDR1 SGHAT, CDR2 FQNNGV. The CDR3 DNA reads TGTGCCAGCAGCCCCACCCCGGGGGGACAGAATTTTCAAGAGACCCAGTACTTC. This gives the protein CASSPTPGGQNFQETQYF.

The chain is built from TRBV7-2 and TRBJ2-1; TRBD1 matches 9 bases. This CDR3 has 15 residues. Germline CDR1 is SGHTA and CDR2 is FQGNSA. Trimming at V came to 5 bases and at J to 3 bases, leaving 5 bases not matched to a gene. This CDR3 is CASSTWTGVYNEQFF. The CDR3 nucleotides are TGTGCCAGCAGCACGTGGACAGGGGTCTACAATGAGCAGTTCTTC.